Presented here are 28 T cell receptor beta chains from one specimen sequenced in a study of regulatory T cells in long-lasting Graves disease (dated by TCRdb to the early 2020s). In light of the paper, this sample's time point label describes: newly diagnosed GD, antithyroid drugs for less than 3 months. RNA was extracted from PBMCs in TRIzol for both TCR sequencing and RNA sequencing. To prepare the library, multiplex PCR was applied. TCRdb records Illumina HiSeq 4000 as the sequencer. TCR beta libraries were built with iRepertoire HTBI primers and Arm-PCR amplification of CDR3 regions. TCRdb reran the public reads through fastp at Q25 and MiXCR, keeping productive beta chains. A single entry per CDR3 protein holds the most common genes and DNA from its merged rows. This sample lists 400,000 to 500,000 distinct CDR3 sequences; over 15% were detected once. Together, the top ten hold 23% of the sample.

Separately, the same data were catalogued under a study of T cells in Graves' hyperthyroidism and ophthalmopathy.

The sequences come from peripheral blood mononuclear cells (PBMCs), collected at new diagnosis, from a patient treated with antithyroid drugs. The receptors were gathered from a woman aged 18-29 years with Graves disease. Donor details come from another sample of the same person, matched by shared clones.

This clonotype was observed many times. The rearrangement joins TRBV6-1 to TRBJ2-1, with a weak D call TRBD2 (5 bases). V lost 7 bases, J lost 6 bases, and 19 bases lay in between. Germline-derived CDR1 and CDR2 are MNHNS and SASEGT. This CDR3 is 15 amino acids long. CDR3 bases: TGTGCCAGCATTAAGAGAGCGGATCCTATCAATGAGCAGTTCTTC. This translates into CASIKRADPINEQFF.

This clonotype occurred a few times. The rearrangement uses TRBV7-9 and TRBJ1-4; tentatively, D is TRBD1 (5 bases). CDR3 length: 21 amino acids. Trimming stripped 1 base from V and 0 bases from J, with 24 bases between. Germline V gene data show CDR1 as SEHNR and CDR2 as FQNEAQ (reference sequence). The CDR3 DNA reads TGTGCCAGCAGCTTAGGTCCCGGACACCCCAATACCGCTGCAACTAATGAAAAACTGTTTTTT. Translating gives CASSLGPGHPNTAATNEKLFF.

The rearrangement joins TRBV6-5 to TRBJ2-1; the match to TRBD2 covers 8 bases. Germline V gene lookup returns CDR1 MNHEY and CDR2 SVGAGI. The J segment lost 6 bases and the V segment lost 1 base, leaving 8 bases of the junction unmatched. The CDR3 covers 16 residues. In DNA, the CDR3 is TGTGCCAGCAGTTACTATATCGGCGGGAGGTCCAATGAGCAGTTCTTC. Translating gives CASSYYIGGRSNEQFF.

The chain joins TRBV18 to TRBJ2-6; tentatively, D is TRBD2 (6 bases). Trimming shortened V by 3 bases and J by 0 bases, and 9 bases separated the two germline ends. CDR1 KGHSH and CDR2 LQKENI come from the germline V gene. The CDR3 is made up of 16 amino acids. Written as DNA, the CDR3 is TGTGCCAGCTCACCGGAGGGGTACTCTGGGGCCAACGTCCTGACTTTC. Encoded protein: CASSPEGYSGANVLTF.

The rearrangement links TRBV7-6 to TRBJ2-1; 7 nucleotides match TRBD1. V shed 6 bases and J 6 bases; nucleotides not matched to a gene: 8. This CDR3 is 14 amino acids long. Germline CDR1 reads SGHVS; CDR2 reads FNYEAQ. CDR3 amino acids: CASSFTTGANEQFF. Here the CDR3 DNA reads TGTGCCAGCAGTTTCACTACAGGGGCCAATGAGCAGTTCTTC.

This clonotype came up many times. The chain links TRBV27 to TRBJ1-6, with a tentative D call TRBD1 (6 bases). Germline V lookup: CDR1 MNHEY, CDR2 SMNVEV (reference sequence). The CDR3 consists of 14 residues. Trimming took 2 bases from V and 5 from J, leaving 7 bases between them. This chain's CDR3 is CASSLTGNNSPLHF. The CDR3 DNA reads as TGTGCCAGCAGTTTAACAGGGAATAATTCACCCCTCCACTTT.

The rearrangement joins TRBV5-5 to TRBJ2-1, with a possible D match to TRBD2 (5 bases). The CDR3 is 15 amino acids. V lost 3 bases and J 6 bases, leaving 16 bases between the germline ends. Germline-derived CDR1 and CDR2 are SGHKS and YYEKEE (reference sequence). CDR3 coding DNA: TGTGCCAGCAGCTATGTCCGGGGTCCGGCCAATGAGCAGTTCTTC. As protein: CASSYVRGPANEQFF.

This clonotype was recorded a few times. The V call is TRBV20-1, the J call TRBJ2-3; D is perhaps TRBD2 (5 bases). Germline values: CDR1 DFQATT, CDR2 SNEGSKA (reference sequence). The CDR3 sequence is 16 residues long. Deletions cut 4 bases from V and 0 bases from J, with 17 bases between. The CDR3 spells CSAKGSRVASTDTQYF. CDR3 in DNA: TGCAGTGCTAAAGGGTCGAGGGTTGCTAGCACAGATACGCAGTATTTT.

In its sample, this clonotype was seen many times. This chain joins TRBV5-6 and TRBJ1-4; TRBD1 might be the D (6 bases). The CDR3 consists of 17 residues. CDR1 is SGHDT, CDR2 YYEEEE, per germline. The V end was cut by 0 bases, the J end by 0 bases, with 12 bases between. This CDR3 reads CASSLAQGHATNEKLFF. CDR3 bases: TGTGCCAGCAGCTTGGCTCAGGGACATGCAACTAATGAAAAACTGTTTTTT.

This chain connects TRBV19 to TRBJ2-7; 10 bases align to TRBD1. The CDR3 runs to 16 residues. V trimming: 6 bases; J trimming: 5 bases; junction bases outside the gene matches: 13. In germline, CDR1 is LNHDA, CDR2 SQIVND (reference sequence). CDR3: CASRRSWGQGFNEQYF. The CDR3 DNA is TGTGCCAGTAGGCGATCGTGGGGACAGGGGTTCAACGAGCAGTACTTC.

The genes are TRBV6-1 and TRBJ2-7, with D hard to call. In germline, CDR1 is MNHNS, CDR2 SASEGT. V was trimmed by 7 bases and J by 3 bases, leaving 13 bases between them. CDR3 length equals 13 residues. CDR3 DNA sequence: TGTGCCAGCATGGACGCTGGGAACTACGAGCAGTACTTC. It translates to CASMDAGNYEQYF.

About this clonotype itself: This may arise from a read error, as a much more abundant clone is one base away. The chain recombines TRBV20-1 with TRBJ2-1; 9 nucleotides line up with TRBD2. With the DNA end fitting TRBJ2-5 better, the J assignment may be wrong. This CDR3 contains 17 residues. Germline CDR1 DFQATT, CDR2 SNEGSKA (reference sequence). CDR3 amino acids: CSARDRDLAGLREPQYF. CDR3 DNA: TGCAGTGCTAGAGATCGAGATCTAGCGGGACTGAGAGAGCCCCAGTACTTC.

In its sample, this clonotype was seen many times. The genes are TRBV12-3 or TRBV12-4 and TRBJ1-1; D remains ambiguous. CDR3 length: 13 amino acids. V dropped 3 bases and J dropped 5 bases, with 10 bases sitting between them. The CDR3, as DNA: TGTGCCAGCAGTTTTAGGGATGGGACTGAAGCTTTCTTT. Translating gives CASSFRDGTEAFF.

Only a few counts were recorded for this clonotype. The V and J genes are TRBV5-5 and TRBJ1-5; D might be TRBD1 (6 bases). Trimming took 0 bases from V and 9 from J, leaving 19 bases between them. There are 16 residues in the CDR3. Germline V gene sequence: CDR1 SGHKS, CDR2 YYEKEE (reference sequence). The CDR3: CASSLGPGTTGPPQHF. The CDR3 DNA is TGTGCCAGCAGCTTGGGGCCCGGGACGACAGGCCCGCCCCAGCATTTT.

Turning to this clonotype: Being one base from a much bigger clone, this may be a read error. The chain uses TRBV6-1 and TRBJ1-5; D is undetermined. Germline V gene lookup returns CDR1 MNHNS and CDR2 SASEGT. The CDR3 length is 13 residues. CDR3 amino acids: CASRFADNQPRHF. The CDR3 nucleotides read TGTGCCAGCAGATTTGCAGACAATCAGCCCCGGCATTTT.

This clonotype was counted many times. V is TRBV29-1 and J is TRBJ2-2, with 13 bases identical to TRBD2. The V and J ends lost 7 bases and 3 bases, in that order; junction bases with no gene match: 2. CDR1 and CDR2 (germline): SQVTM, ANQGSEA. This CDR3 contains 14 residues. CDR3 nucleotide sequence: TGCAGCGCCGGACTAGCGGGAGACACCGGGGAGCTGTTTTTT. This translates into CSAGLAGDTGELFF.

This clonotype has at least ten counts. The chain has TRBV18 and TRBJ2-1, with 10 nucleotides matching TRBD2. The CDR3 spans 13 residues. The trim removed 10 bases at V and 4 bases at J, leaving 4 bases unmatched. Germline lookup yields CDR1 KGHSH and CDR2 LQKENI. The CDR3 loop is CATRTSGYNEQFF. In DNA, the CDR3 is TGTGCCACCAGGACTAGCGGTTACAATGAGCAGTTCTTC.

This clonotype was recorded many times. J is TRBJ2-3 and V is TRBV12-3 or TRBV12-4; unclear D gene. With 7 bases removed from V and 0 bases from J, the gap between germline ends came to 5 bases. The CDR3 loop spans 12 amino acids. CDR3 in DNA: TGTGCCAGCACCCTAAGCACAGATACGCAGTATTTT. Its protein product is CASTLSTDTQYF.

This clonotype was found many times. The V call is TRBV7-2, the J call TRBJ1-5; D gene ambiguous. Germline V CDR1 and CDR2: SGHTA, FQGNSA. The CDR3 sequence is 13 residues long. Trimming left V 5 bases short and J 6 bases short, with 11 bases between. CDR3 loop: CASSLHTSQPQHF. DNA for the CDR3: TGTGCCAGCAGCCTTCATACTAGTCAGCCCCAGCATTTT.

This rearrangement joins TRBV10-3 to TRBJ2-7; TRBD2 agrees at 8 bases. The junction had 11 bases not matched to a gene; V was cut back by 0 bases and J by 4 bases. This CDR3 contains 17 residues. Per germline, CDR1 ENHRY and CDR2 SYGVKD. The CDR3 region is CAISESRPGLVMYEQYF. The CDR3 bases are TGTGCCATCAGTGAGTCGAGACCGGGACTAGTGATGTACGAGCAGTACTTC.

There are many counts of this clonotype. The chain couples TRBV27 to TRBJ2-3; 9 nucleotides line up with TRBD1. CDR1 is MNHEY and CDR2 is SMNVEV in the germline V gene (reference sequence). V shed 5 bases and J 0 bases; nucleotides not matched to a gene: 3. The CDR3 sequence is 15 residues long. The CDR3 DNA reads TGTGCCAGCAGTCCCGACAGGGGGAGCACAGATACGCAGTATTTT. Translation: CASSPDRGSTDTQYF.

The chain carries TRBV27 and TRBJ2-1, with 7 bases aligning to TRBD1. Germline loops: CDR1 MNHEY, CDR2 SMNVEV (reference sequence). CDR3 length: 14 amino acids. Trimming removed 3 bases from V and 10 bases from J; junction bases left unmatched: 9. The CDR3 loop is CASSFRGQGREQFF. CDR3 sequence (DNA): TGTGCCAGCAGTTTTAGGGGGCAAGGTCGGGAGCAGTTCTTC.

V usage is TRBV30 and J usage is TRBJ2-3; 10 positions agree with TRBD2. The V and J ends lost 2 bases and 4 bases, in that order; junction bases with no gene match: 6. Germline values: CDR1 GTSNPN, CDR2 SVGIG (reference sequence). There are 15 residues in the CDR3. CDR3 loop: CAWSPLAGVADTQYF. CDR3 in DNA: TGTGCCTGGAGTCCTCTAGCGGGAGTGGCAGATACGCAGTATTTT.

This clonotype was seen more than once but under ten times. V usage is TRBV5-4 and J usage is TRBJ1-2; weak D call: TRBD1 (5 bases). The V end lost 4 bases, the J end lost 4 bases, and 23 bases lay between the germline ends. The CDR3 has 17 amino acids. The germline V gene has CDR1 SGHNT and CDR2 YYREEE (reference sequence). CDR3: CASSPVGGNAEGYGYTF. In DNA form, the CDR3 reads TGTGCCAGCAGCCCCGTGGGGGGGAACGCGGAGGGCTATGGCTACACCTTC.

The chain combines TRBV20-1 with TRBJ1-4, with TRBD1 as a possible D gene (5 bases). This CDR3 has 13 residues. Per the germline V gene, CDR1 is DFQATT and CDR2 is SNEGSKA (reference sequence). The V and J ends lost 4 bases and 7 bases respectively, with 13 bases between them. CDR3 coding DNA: TGCAGTGCTACGGGCAGGGAGCTTGAAAAACTGTTTTTT. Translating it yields CSATGRELEKLFF.

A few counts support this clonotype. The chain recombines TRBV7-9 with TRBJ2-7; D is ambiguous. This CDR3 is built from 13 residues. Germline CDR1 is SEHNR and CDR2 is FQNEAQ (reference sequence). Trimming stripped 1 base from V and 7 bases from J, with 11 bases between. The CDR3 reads CASSLEVSGEQYF. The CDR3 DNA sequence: TGTGCCAGCAGCTTAGAAGTATCTGGTGAGCAGTACTTC.

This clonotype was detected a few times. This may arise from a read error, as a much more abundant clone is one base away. The CDR3: CTSSSVSSEDTQYF. The CDR3 DNA reads as TGCACCAGCAGCTCCGTCTCATCTGAAGATACGCAGTATTTT. V gene TRBV5-1 combines with J gene TRBJ2-3, with unresolved D. Germline CDR1 is SGHRS and CDR2 is YFSETQ. CDR3 size: 14 residues.

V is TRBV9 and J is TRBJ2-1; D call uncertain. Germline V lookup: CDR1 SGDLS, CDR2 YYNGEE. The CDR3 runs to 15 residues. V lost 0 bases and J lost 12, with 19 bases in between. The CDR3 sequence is CASSVAPKQISSQFF. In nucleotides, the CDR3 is TGTGCCAGCAGCGTAGCTCCCAAACAGATTTCGTCGCAGTTCTTC.